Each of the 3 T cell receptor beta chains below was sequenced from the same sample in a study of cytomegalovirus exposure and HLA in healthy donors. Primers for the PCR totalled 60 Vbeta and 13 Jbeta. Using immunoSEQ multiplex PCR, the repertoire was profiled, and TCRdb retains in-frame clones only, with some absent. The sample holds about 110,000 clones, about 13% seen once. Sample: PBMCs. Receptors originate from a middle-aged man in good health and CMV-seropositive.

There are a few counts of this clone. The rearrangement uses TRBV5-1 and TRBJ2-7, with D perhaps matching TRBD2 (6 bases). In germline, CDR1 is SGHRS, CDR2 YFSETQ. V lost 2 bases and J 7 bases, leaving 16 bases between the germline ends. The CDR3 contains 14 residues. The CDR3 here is CASSLAEGGREQYF. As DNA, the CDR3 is TGCGCCAGCAGCTTAGCCGAGGGAGGAAGAGAGCAGTACTTC.

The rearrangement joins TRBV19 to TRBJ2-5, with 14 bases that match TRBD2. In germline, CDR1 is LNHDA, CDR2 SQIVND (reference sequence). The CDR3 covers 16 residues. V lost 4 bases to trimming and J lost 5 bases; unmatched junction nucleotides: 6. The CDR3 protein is CASSTRTSGRRETQYF. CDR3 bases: TGTGCCAGTAGTACAAGGACTAGCGGGAGGCGGGAGACCCAGTACTTC.

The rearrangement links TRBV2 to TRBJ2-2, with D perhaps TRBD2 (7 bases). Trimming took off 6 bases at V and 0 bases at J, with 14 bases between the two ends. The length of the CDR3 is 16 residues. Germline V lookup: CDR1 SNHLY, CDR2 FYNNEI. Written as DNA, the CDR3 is TGTGCCAGCAGGAACAGGGAGGGGACGAACACCGGGGAGCTGTTTTTT. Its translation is CASRNREGTNTGELFF. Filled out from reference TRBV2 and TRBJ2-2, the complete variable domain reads EPEVTQTPSHQVTQMGQEVILRCVPISNHLYFYWYRQILGQKVEFLVSFYNNEISEKSEIFDDQFSVERPDGSNFTLKIRSTKLEDSAMYFCASRNREGTNTGELFFGEGSRLTVL.